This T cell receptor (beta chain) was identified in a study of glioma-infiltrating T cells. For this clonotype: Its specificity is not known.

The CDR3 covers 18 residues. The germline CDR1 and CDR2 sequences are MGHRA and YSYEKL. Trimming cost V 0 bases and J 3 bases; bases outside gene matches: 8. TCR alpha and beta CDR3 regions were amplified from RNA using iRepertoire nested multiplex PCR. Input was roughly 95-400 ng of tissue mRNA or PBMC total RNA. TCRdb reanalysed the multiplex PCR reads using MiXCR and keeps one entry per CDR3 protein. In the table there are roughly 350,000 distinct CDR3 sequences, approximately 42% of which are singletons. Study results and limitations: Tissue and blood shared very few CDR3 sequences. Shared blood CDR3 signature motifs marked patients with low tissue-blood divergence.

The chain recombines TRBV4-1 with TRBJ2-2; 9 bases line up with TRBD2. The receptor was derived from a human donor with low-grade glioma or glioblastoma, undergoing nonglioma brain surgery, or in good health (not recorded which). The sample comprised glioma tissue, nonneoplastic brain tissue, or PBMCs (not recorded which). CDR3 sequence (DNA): TGCGCCAGCAGCCAAGATCATGGTAGCGGGAGCTACACCGGGGAGCTGTTTTTT. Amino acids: CASSQDHGSGSYTGELFF.